The 9 T cell receptor beta chains in this list originate from one sample, sequenced in a study of blood T cell repertoires in COVID-19. The assay was immunoSEQ multiplex PCR, and TCRdb's table has in-frame clones only and misses some. The table records under 100,000 clones, approximately 86% of them present only once. Sequenced input: peripheral blood. The source of these receptors is a man aged 45-65 years with acute or convalescent COVID-19.

This clone was seen a few times. The chain has TRBV7-9 and TRBJ1-2, with unresolved D. V lost 1 base to trimming and J lost 4 bases, with 7 bases between them. This CDR3 region has 13 residues. CDR1 is SEHNR and CDR2 is FQNEAQ in the germline V gene (reference sequence). CDR3 DNA sequence: TGTGCCAGCAGCTTAGACACCTTCTATGGCTACACCTTC. This translates into CASSLDTFYGYTF. The full variable domain, completed using reference TRBV7-9 and TRBJ1-2, is DTGVSQNPRHKITKRGQNVTFRCDPISEHNRLYWYRQTLGQGPEFLTYFQNEAQLEKSRLLSDRFSAERPKGSFSTLEIQRTEQGDSAMYLCASSLDTFYGYTFGSGTRLTVV.

This clone was detected only once. The J gene is TRBJ2-1, the V gene TRBV2; 8 bases line up with TRBD2. The CDR3 runs to 14 residues. Germline V CDR1 and CDR2: SNHLY, FYNNEI. After removal of 6 bases from V and 2 bases from J, the junction contained 3 bases not matched to a gene. The CDR3 is CASRAGGPYNEQFF. The DNA for the CDR3 is TGTGCCAGCAGGGCGGGGGGCCCCTACAATGAGCAGTTCTTC.

This rearrangement joins TRBV12-1 to TRBJ2-3; the table calls TRBD2, which could not be checked here. TRBV12-1 is a documented pseudogene. This CDR3 spans 16 amino acids. DNA of the CDR3: TGTGCCAGCAGCTCGTCTCGGCGGGGGGGCCCAGATACGCAGTATTTT. It specifies CASSSSRRGGPDTQYF.

CDR3 loop: CASSSGLGNEQFF. In DNA, the CDR3 is TGCGCCAGCAGCTCAGGACTGGGGAATGAGCAGTTCTTC. V and J are TRBV5-1 and TRBJ2-1; possible D gene TRBD2, 5 bases. The V gene's germline CDR1 is SGHRS and CDR2 YFSETQ. V lost 3 bases to trimming and J lost 7 bases, with 11 bases between them. This CDR3 contains 13 residues.

The genes are TRBV5-4 and TRBJ1-2; TRBD1 agrees at 7 bases. The length of the CDR3 is 13 residues. Germline CDR1 is SGHNT and CDR2 is YYREEE (reference sequence). Unmatched junction bases numbered 6, after V lost 2 bases and J lost 8 bases. Here the CDR3 reads CASSLHDRDGYTF. CDR3 DNA sequence: TGTGCCAGCAGCTTACACGACAGGGACGGCTACACCTTC. Based on the CDR3 plus reference TRBV5-4 and TRBJ1-2, the full variable domain is ETGVTQSPTHLIKTRGQQVTLRCSSQSGHNTVSWYQQALGQGPQFIFQYYREEENGRGNFPPRFSGLQFPNYSSELNVNALELDDSALYLCASSLHDRDGYTFGSGTRLTVV.

This clone was detected only a few times. The rearrangement joins TRBV19 to TRBJ2-7; 8 bases are shared with TRBD1. Germline trimming cut 5 bases from V and 5 bases from J; bases unmatched to any gene: 5. The CDR3 has 13 residues. From germline, CDR1 is LNHDA and CDR2 SQIVND (reference sequence). The CDR3 DNA reads as TGTGCCAGTAGTGTGGACAGGGACCACGAGCAGTACTTC. Its translation: CASSVDRDHEQYF.

This rearrangement joins TRBV3-1 (or the pseudogene TRBV3-2) to TRBJ1-2; 8 nucleotides agree with TRBD1. The trim removed 5 bases at V and 4 bases at J, leaving 6 bases unmatched. Germline V gives CDR1 LGHDT, CDR2 YNNKEL (reference sequence). This CDR3 is built from 14 residues. CDR3 residues: CASSTGQGLYGYTF. The CDR3 region has the DNA TGTGCCAGCAGCACAGGACAGGGCCTCTATGGCTACACCTTC.

The rearrangement joins TRBV5-4 to TRBJ2-5, with D unclear. This CDR3 comprises 15 residues. V dropped 3 bases and J dropped 2 bases, with 14 bases sitting between them. Germline V lookup: CDR1 SGHNT, CDR2 YYREEE (reference sequence). The CDR3 spells CASSSLAEPQETQYF. The CDR3 DNA sequence: TGTGCCAGCAGCTCGCTTGCGGAACCTCAAGAGACCCAGTACTTC.

The chain combines TRBV18 with TRBJ1-1, with unresolved D. The germline V gene encodes CDR1 KGHSH and CDR2 LQKENI. This CDR3 is built from 16 residues. Trimming pared 0 bases from V and 5 bases from J, leaving 16 bases between. Written as DNA, the CDR3 is TGTGCCAGCTCACCACCGCCCCCCCGGGGAGGTACTGAAGCTTTCTTT. Its translation: CASSPPPPRGGTEAFF.